What follows are 6 T cell receptor beta chains derived from one specimen sequenced in a study of shared clonotypes between healthy human individuals. Produced via immunoSEQ multiplex PCR; TCRdb's table is partial and in-frame only. The sample has approximately 350,000 clones; about 96% are singletons. Sequencing was performed on memory CD8+ T cells sorted from blood. The sample's subset: CD45RO+ cells pooled with CCR7-negative TemRA cells. The receptors derive from a man aged 30 to 39 in good health.

The chain carries TRBV12-2 and TRBJ2-5; TRBD2 is the table's D call, not checked against the DNA. TRBV12-2 is assigned pseudogene status. The CDR3 has 16 amino acids. The CDR3 bases are TGTGCAAGTCGCTTATACCTAGCGGGGTACCAAGAGACCCAGTACTTC. It encodes CASRLYLAGYQETQYF.

CDR3 amino acids: CASSLGNQPQHF. The DNA for the CDR3 is TGTGCCAGCAGCTTGGGGAATCAGCCCCAGCATTTT. The chain recombines TRBV5-5 with TRBJ1-5; no clear D gene. This CDR3 contains 12 residues. Germline CDR1 is SGHKS and CDR2 is YYEKEE (reference sequence). Trimming took off 0 bases at V and 4 bases at J, with 2 bases between the two ends.

The J gene is TRBJ2-1, the V gene TRBV5-5, with D perhaps matching TRBD2 (6 bases). Germline assignment: CDR1 SGHKS and CDR2 YYEKEE (reference sequence). The CDR3 is 17 residues long. The germline V and J ends were trimmed by 2 bases and 10 bases, with 25 bases remaining between them. CDR3 loop: CASSFGVGGLRGVEQFF. The CDR3 nucleotides are TGTGCCAGCAGCTTCGGTGTTGGGGGACTCCGGGGTGTGGAGCAGTTCTTC.

This chain connects TRBV28 to TRBJ2-2, with 9 bases matching TRBD2. Germline V lookup: CDR1 MDHEN, CDR2 SYDVKM. This CDR3 region has 16 residues. Losses at the gene ends were 1 base for V and 3 bases for J; bases not matched to a gene: 3. The CDR3 DNA sequence: TGTGCCAGCAGTTTATCATTAGCGGGAGACACCGGGGAGCTGTTTTTT. The encoded protein is CASSLSLAGDTGELFF.

Worth noting for this clone: The sample has other DNA sequences that encode this CDR3 too. The V call is TRBV9, the J call TRBJ2-2; unclear D gene. This CDR3 has 12 amino acids. Per the germline V gene, CDR1 is SGDLS and CDR2 is YYNGEE. V lost 2 bases and J 5 bases, leaving 4 bases between the germline ends. The CDR3 nucleotides read TGTGCCAGCAGCGTGAGGACCGGGGAGCTGTTTTTT. Protein: CASSVRTGELFF.

The chain carries TRBV5-1 and TRBJ2-1; 7 nucleotides line up with TRBD2. Looked up from germline, CDR1 is SGHRS and CDR2 is YFSETQ. Trimming took 0 bases from V and 0 from J; bases not matched to a gene: 3. The CDR3 extends over 16 amino acids. The CDR3 region has the DNA TGCGCCAGCAGCTTGGAAGGCGGGAGCTCCTACAATGAGCAGTTCTTC. Its protein is CASSLEGGSSYNEQFF.